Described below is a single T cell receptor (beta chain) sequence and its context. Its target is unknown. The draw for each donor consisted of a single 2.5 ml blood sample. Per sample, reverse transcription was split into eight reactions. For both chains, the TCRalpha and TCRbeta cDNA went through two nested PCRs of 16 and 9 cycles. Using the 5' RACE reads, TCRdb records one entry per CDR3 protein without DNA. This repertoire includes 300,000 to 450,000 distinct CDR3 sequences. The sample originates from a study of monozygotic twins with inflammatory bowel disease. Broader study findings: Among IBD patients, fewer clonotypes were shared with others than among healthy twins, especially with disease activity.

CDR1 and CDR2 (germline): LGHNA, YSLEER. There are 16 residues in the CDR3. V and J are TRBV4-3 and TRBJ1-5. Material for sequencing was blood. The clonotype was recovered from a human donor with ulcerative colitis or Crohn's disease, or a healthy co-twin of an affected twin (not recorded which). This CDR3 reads CASALDWRGSNQPQHF.